The 6 T cell receptor beta chains reported below all come from one sample, sequenced in a study of cytomegalovirus exposure and HLA in healthy donors. The PCR used 60 Vbeta and 13 Jbeta primers. Profiling relied on immunoSEQ multiplex PCR, and the TCRdb table lists in-frame clones only, not all of them. The repertoire includes some 190,000 clones, around four fifths of them detected once, and roughly 1.7% sits in the top ten. The sequencing input was PBMCs. The receptors were sampled from a man in his forties in good health and CMV-seropositive.

This chain connects TRBV28 to TRBJ2-1, with 15 nucleotides matching TRBD2. Germline V gives CDR1 MDHEN, CDR2 SYDVKM. The trim removed 3 bases at V and 3 bases at J, leaving 3 bases unmatched. The CDR3 consists of 17 residues. CDR3 bases: TGTGCCAGCAGTTTCGGGACTAGCGGGAGGAACTACAATGAGCAGTTCTTC. It codes for CASSFGTSGRNYNEQFF.

This sequence joins TRBV5-6 and TRBJ2-1; 7 nucleotides agree with TRBD2. V gave up 2 bases and J gave up 6 bases; unmatched junction bases: 8. Germline loops: CDR1 SGHDT, CDR2 YYEEEE. The CDR3 totals 15 residues. This CDR3 is CASSFLTSDSNEQFF. In nucleotides, the CDR3 is TGTGCCAGCAGCTTTCTTACTAGCGATAGCAATGAGCAGTTCTTC.

The CDR3 DNA is TGTGCCAGCAGCCCACGGACTAGATTAGCAGATACGCAGTATTTT. It is translated as CASSPRTRLADTQYF. This rearrangement joins TRBV5-8 to TRBJ2-3; 7 bases are a match to TRBD2. This CDR3 is 15 amino acids long. Germline loops: CDR1 SGHTS, CDR2 YDEGEE. The V segment lost 4 bases and the J segment 4 bases; nucleotides outside the gene matches: 9.

V usage is TRBV7-8 and J usage is TRBJ1-1; TRBD1 might be the D (6 bases). V lost 2 bases and J 4 bases, leaving 11 bases between the germline ends. Looked up from germline, CDR1 is SGHVS and CDR2 is FQNEAQ. This CDR3 has 14 residues. CDR3 loop: CASSLQTGTTEAFF. The CDR3 region has the DNA TGTGCCAGCAGCTTACAGACAGGAACCACTGAAGCTTTCTTT.

V gene TRBV28 combines with J gene TRBJ1-2, with D possibly being TRBD1 (6 bases). CDR1 is MDHEN and CDR2 is SYDVKM in the germline V gene. Trimming took 4 bases from V and 4 from J, leaving 16 bases between them. The CDR3 is 15 amino acids. DNA for the CDR3: TGTGCCAGCAGTTGGGACACCCGGACTCTCTATGGCTACACCTTC. Encoded protein: CASSWDTRTLYGYTF.

The chain links TRBV6-1 to TRBJ2-3; D unclear. In germline, CDR1 is MNHNS, CDR2 SASEGT. V lost 2 bases, J lost 1 base, and 19 bases lay in between. The CDR3 totals 18 residues. The CDR3 loop reads CASSEWPPRSTGTDTQYF. The CDR3 DNA follows: TGTGCCAGCAGTGAATGGCCGCCACGGTCGACTGGCACAGATACGCAGTATTTT.